The 26 T cell receptor beta chains presented below share a single source sample, sequenced in a study of blood T cell repertoires in COVID-19. Sequencing used immunoSEQ multiplex PCR; TCRdb keeps in-frame clones, though not all of them. The data show tens of thousands of clones, 80% to 90% seen once. Material: PBMCs or T cells enriched from blood (not recorded which). Receptors originate from a middle-aged woman with acute COVID-19.

This clone has a single count. The chain is built from TRBV28 and TRBJ2-3; weak D call: TRBD2 (6 bases). Germline V CDR1 and CDR2: MDHEN, SYDVKM. The CDR3 covers 13 residues. Between the trimmed V and J ends, which lost 6 bases and 4 bases, there was a span of 11 bases. The CDR3 protein is CASRTSWADTQYF. The CDR3 DNA reads TGTGCCAGCAGAACTAGCTGGGCAGATACGCAGTATTTT.

This clone appeared once. V usage is TRBV6-2 or TRBV6-3 and J usage is TRBJ2-3, with TRBD2 matching over 14 bases. CDR1 MNHEY and CDR2 SVGEGT come from the germline V gene. Unmatched junction bases numbered 1, after V lost 0 bases and J lost 2 bases. The CDR3 is 17 residues long. CDR3 DNA sequence: TGTGCCAGCAGTTACTCGACTAGCGGGGGGGCCACAGATACGCAGTATTTT. It is translated as CASSYSTSGGATDTQYF.

The V call is TRBV20-1, the J call TRBJ2-5, with D possibly matching TRBD1 (5 bases). Per the germline V gene, CDR1 is DFQATT and CDR2 is SNEGSKA (reference sequence). V lost 5 bases and J 5 bases, leaving 9 bases between the germline ends. The CDR3 is 11 amino acids. CDR3 region: CSAEAGETQYF. The CDR3 DNA sequence: TGCAGTGCTGAAGCAGGGGAGACCCAGTACTTC.

V usage is TRBV3-1 (or the pseudogene TRBV3-2) and J usage is TRBJ2-3, with D unclear. The V and J ends lost 1 base and 8 bases respectively, with 10 bases between them. The CDR3 runs 13 residues. CDR1 is LGHDT, CDR2 YNNKEL, per germline (reference sequence). CDR3 sequence: CASSQARRGTQYF. In DNA form, the CDR3 reads TGTGCCAGCAGCCAAGCCCGTAGAGGTACGCAGTATTTT.

J is TRBJ2-7 and V is TRBV28; 9 bases are shared with TRBD2. CDR3 size: 14 residues. Germline lookup yields CDR1 MDHEN and CDR2 SYDVKM. V trimming: 6 bases; J trimming: 3 bases; junction bases outside the gene matches: 6. Here the CDR3 reads CASRRLAEIYEQYF. The DNA for the CDR3 is TGTGCCAGCAGGCGACTAGCGGAGATCTACGAGCAGTACTTC.

The chain links TRBV4-1 to TRBJ2-1; 8 bases agree with TRBD2. The CDR3 contains 15 residues. J gave up 1 base and V 4 bases, and 3 bases lay outside the gene matches. CDR1 and CDR2 (germline): MGHRA, YSYEKL. The CDR3 coding sequence is TGCGCCAGCAGCCTGACTAGCGAATCCTACAATGAGCAGTTCTTC. This codes for CASSLTSESYNEQFF.

The chain carries TRBV5-1 and TRBJ1-2; 7 bases are a match to TRBD1. Trimming at V came to 3 bases and at J to 4 bases, leaving 12 bases not matched to a gene. The CDR3 is made up of 16 amino acids. Germline V CDR1 and CDR2: SGHRS, YFSETQ. The CDR3 DNA sequence: TGCGCCAGCAGCTCGGCAGGGGGGTCTAAGGGCTATGGCTACACCTTC. Protein: CASSSAGGSKGYGYTF.

The chain is built from TRBV4-1 and TRBJ1-6; D remains unclear. CDR3 length: 15 residues. Trimming left V 1 base short and J 0 bases short, with 4 bases between. The germline gives CDR1 MGHRA, CDR2 YSYEKL. Written as DNA, the CDR3 is TGCGCCAGCAGCCAAGCGAGCTCCTATAATTCACCCCTCCACTTT. Translated: CASSQASSYNSPLHF.

This chain connects TRBV18 to TRBJ1-1, with 11 bases that match TRBD1. This CDR3 is 16 amino acids long. Trimming took 3 bases from V and 5 from J; bases not matched to a gene: 8. Germline-derived CDR1 and CDR2 are KGHSH and LQKENI. The CDR3 reads CASSPGTGGFFTEAFF. The CDR3 region has the DNA TGTGCCAGCTCACCCGGGACAGGGGGATTTTTTACTGAAGCTTTCTTT.

The genes are TRBV5-8 and TRBJ2-1; 7 bases agree with TRBD1. Germline V gene lookup returns CDR1 SGHTS and CDR2 YDEGEE. The CDR3 loop spans 16 amino acids. J was trimmed by 3 bases and V by 4 bases; bases with no gene match: 10. In DNA form, the CDR3 reads TGTGCCAGCAGCCACCGGGACAGCATAATCTACAATGAGCAGTTCTTC. Protein product: CASSHRDSIIYNEQFF. The full variable domain, completed using reference TRBV5-8 and TRBJ2-1, is EAGVTQSPTHLIKTRGQQATLRCSPISGHTSVYWYQQALGLGLQFLLWYDEGEERNRGNFPPRFSGRQFPNYSSELNVNALELEDSALYLCASSHRDSIIYNEQFFGPGTRLTVL.

CDR3 sequence: CASNRGIQPQHF. As DNA, the CDR3 is TGTGCCAGTAACCGGGGAATTCAGCCCCAGCATTTT. This chain links TRBV19 with TRBJ1-5; D not resolved. CDR1 LNHDA and CDR2 SQIVND come from the germline V gene (reference sequence). CDR3 length: 12 residues. Trimming left V 7 bases short and J 6 bases short, with 10 bases between.

The rearrangement links TRBV5-4 to TRBJ2-7; possibly TRBD1 for D (6 bases). CDR3 length: 15 residues. Per the germline V gene, CDR1 is SGHNT and CDR2 is YYREEE (reference sequence). V was cut by 4 bases and J by 3 bases, with 17 bases left in between. The CDR3 DNA sequence: TGTGCCAGCAGCCAACAGGGCTGGTTAGGCTACGAGCAGTACGTC. It yields the protein CASSQQGWLGYEQYV.

This sequence joins TRBV19 and TRBJ2-1; 8 bases fit TRBD2. The CDR3 spans 17 residues. Germline CDR1 is LNHDA and CDR2 is SQIVND (reference sequence). After removal of 2 bases from V and 0 bases from J, the junction contained 6 bases not matched to a gene. CDR3 sequence: CASSIKRLASSYNEQFF. CDR3 bases: TGTGCCAGTAGTATAAAAAGACTAGCGAGCTCCTACAATGAGCAGTTCTTC.

The chain combines TRBV19 with TRBJ1-5; 11 positions agree with TRBD1. Germline assignment: CDR1 LNHDA and CDR2 SQIVND (reference sequence). The CDR3 spans 17 residues. The J segment lost 0 bases and the V segment lost 11 bases, leaving 12 bases of the junction unmatched. Here the CDR3 reads CAGLRDRGIGSNQPQHF. CDR3 bases: TGTGCCGGATTACGGGACAGGGGGATTGGTAGCAATCAGCCCCAGCATTTT.

J is TRBJ2-2 and V is TRBV7-2; perhaps TRBD1 as D (6 bases). The length of the CDR3 is 16 residues. Trimming shortened V by 5 bases and J by 6 bases, and 19 bases separated the two germline ends. Germline lookup yields CDR1 SGHTA and CDR2 FQGNSA. DNA of the CDR3: TGTGCCAGCAGCCCGAATCATCAGGGGATGGCCGGGGAGCTGTTTTTT. Protein: CASSPNHQGMAGELFF.

This chain links TRBV21-1 with TRBJ1-1. TRBV21-1 is assigned pseudogene status. This CDR3 has 12 residues. CDR3 protein: CALGRDYTEAFF. In DNA, the CDR3 is TGTGCCTTAGGGAGGGACTACACTGAAGCTTTCTTT.

J is TRBJ2-7 and V is TRBV11-2, with 8 bases fitting TRBD1. The germline CDR1 and CDR2 sequences are SGHAT and FQNNGV. The CDR3 runs to 13 residues. With V trimmed by 4 bases and J by 3 bases, 2 bases remained unmatched. CDR3 DNA: TGTGCCAGCAGCTCGGGACAGGACTACGAGCAGTACTTC. Translation gives CASSSGQDYEQYF.

The chain combines TRBV27 with TRBJ2-1; the D gene is possibly TRBD1 (6 bases). V lost 6 bases, J lost 3 bases, and 9 bases lay in between. Germline V gene lookup returns CDR1 MNHEY and CDR2 SMNVEV (reference sequence). The CDR3 length is 13 residues. Here the CDR3 reads CASRTGNYNEQFF. The CDR3 coding sequence is TGTGCCAGCAGAACAGGGAACTACAATGAGCAGTTCTTC.

V usage is TRBV9 and J usage is TRBJ2-7, with TRBD1 identical over 7 bases. The germline V gene has CDR1 SGDLS and CDR2 YYNGEE. The CDR3 has 16 residues. V gave up 0 bases and J gave up 1 base; unmatched junction bases: 7. CDR3 protein: CASSVGGAGGSYEQYF. For the CDR3, the DNA is TGTGCCAGCAGCGTAGGAGGCGCAGGGGGATCCTACGAGCAGTACTTC. Supplemented by reference TRBV9 and TRBJ2-7, the full variable domain reads DSGVTQTPKHLITATGQRVTLRCSPRSGDLSVYWYQQSLDQGLQFLIQYYNGEERAKGNILERFSAQQFPDLHSELNLSSLELGDSALYFCASSVGGAGGSYEQYFGPGTRLTVT.

This clone was recorded once. This rearrangement joins TRBV4-2 to TRBJ2-1; the match to TRBD2 covers 13 bases. Germline assignment: CDR1 LGHNA and CDR2 YNFKEQ. The CDR3 length is 15 residues. After removal of 5 bases from V and 7 bases from J, the junction contained 5 bases not matched to a gene. CDR3 amino acids: CASSVGLAGDNEQFF. The CDR3 DNA sequence: TGTGCCAGCAGCGTAGGACTAGCGGGAGATAATGAGCAGTTCTTC.

The genes are TRBV9 and TRBJ2-1; no definite D call. CDR1 is SGDLS and CDR2 is YYNGEE in the germline V gene. The CDR3 consists of 14 residues. The germline V and J ends were trimmed by 0 bases and 0 bases, with 4 bases remaining between them. The CDR3 here is CASSVGSSYNEQFF. DNA for the CDR3: TGTGCCAGCAGCGTAGGGAGCTCCTACAATGAGCAGTTCTTC.

This clone was found a few times. This sequence joins TRBV28 and TRBJ2-4; possible D gene TRBD2, 5 bases. The V gene's germline CDR1 is MDHEN and CDR2 SYDVKM. Deletions cut 3 bases from V and 2 bases from J, with 8 bases between. The CDR3 has 14 amino acids. The CDR3 DNA reads as TGTGCCAGCAGTTTTCGGGGAACCAAAAACATTCAGTACTTC. It yields the protein CASSFRGTKNIQYF.

V and J are TRBV11-2 and TRBJ2-2; weak D call: TRBD2 (5 bases). Germline V gene lookup returns CDR1 SGHAT and CDR2 FQNNGV. V lost 0 bases and J lost 8, with 10 bases in between. The CDR3 runs 14 residues. The DNA for the CDR3 is TGTGCCAGCAGCTTAGATCGTACTAGGGGGGAGCTGTTTTTT. Translated, it gives CASSLDRTRGELFF.

This clone was observed a single time. The chain couples TRBV7-2 to TRBJ1-2; no reliable D call. This CDR3 region has 12 residues. The germline gives CDR1 SGHTA, CDR2 FQGNSA. Trimming stripped 5 bases from V and 7 bases from J, with 11 bases between. The CDR3 nucleotides read TGTGCCAGCAGCCAGGTCCAAACTGGCTACACCTTC. It is translated as CASSQVQTGYTF.

DNA for the CDR3: TGCGCCAGCAGCCCCGTCTCCTCCCCTCAGCAGTACTTC. This sequence encodes CASSPVSSPQQYF. J is TRBJ2-7 and V is TRBV4-1; D remains ambiguous. This CDR3 comprises 13 residues. Germline loops: CDR1 MGHRA, CDR2 YSYEKL. V was clipped by 4 bases and J by 8 bases, with 15 bases between them.

The chain recombines TRBV28 with TRBJ1-5; tentatively, D is TRBD1 (5 bases). The CDR3 extends over 15 amino acids. CDR1 and CDR2 (germline): MDHEN, SYDVKM. Trimming stripped 8 bases from V and 0 bases from J, with 14 bases between. This CDR3 reads CASWPWGRSNQPQHF. The CDR3 coding sequence is TGTGCCAGCTGGCCTTGGGGCCGTAGCAATCAGCCCCAGCATTTT.